This TCR beta chain was profiled in a study of neurological immune-mediated disorders. Whole-study findings and limits: Expanded clones shared no CDR3 amino acid sequences across subjects, suggesting private repertoires in all groups.

This clonotype occurred many times. No antigen is known for it. Volunteers from a blood bank in Maryland, USA, constituted the healthy controls. Preparation of the unsorted libraries drew on 2 million PBMCs stored at -80 C. By 5'RACE with 10-nucleotide random UMIs, the cDNA was made. Using its own MiXCR run on the 5' RACE reads, TCRdb lists one record per CDR3 protein. The table has more than 75,000 distinct CDR3 sequences, around a tenth seen once. The sequence was obtained from a middle-aged man in good health. Sequenced material: PBMCs.

CDR3 protein: CASSLEQFPQYF. The CDR3, as DNA: TGCGCCAGCAGCTTGGAGCAATTCCCGCAGTATTTT. The rearrangement uses TRBV5-1 and TRBJ2-3; D is undetermined. Germline-derived CDR1 and CDR2 are SGHRS and YFSETQ. Trimming pared 0 bases from V and 10 bases from J, leaving 9 bases between. The CDR3 is 12 amino acids. Full variable domain (remainder filled in from reference TRBV5-1 and TRBJ2-3): KAGVTQTPRYLIKTRGQQVTLSCSPISGHRSVSWYQQTPGQGLQFLFEYFSETQRNKGNFPGRFSGRQFSNSRSEMNVSTLELGDSALYLCASSLEQFPQYFGPGTRLTVL.